This is a list of T cell receptor beta chains from one sample in a study of shared clonotypes between healthy human individuals. The table came from immunoSEQ multiplex PCR; TCRdb's copy has only in-frame clones and leaves some out. The sample carries 1,400,000 or so clones, approximately 98.5% recorded once. Sequenced sample: naive CD4+ T cells sorted from blood. These receptors originate from a man aged 25 to 40 in good health. The CDR3 runs from the conserved cysteine through the conserved F or W. Each record gives: D gene, J gene, V gene, clone size, CDR3 protein, CDR3 DNA. D genes are given only for firm matches. A row's size may be missing; if present it is once, few, many or a size class.

-	TRBJ2-3	TRBV6-6	-	CASRSRGESTDTQYF	TGTGCCAGCAGATCCAGGGGGGAGAGCACAGATACGCAGTATTTT
-	TRBJ1-1	TRBV5-1	-	CASSLVGDTEAFF	TGCGCCAGCAGCTTGGTAGGGGATACTGAAGCTTTCTTT
-	TRBJ1-4	TRBV14	once	CASSQAKTGQLFF	TGTGCCAGCAGCCAAGCAAAGACGGGACAACTGTTTTTT
-	TRBJ2-3	TRBV2	-	CASSPDYTDTQYF	TGTGCCAGCAGCCCAGACTACACAGATACGCAGTATTTT
-	TRBJ1-3	TRBV5-5	-	CASSYDLTSGNTIYF	TGTGCCAGCAGCTACGATCTGACCTCTGGAAACACCATATATTTT
TRBD2	TRBJ2-1	TRBV9	-	CASTAAGVSYNEQFF	TGTGCCAGCACTGCCGCGGGAGTCTCGTACAATGAGCAGTTCTTC
-	TRBJ2-2	TRBV15	-	CATSRVGSSTGELFF	TGTGCCACCAGCAGAGTTGGTAGCTCCACCGGGGAGCTGTTTTTT
TRBD1	TRBJ2-7	TRBV11-1	-	CASSLGGTDNF	TGTGCCAGCAGCTTAGGAGGGACAGACAACTTC
-	TRBJ1-5	TRBV28	-	CASSLEPRAQPQHF	TGTGCCAGCAGTTTAGAACCCAGGGCTCAGCCCCAGCATTTT
TRBD2	TRBJ2-7	TRBV6-1	-	CASSPLAGGQKEQYF	TGTGCCAGCAGTCCCCTAGCGGGAGGTCAGAAGGAGCAGTACTTC
-	TRBJ2-1	TRBV5-1	-	CASSLGSYNEQFF	TGCGCCAGCAGCTTGGGATCATACAATGAGCAGTTCTTC
-	TRBJ2-7	TRBV2	-	CASSVVYEQYF	TGTGCCAGCAGTGTGGTCTACGAGCAGTACTTC
TRBD2	TRBJ2-1	TRBV5-1	-	CASSPWPLAGNYNEQFF	TGCGCCAGCAGCCCCTGGCCTCTAGCGGGTAATTACAATGAGCAGTTCTTC
-	TRBJ2-5	TRBV6-6	-	CASRANDYSQETQYF	TGTGCCAGCAGAGCGAATGACTACTCTCAAGAGACCCAGTACTTC
-	TRBJ2-5	TRBV9	once	CASSVGIDQETQYF	TGTGCCAGCAGCGTAGGAATCGACCAAGAGACCCAGTACTTC